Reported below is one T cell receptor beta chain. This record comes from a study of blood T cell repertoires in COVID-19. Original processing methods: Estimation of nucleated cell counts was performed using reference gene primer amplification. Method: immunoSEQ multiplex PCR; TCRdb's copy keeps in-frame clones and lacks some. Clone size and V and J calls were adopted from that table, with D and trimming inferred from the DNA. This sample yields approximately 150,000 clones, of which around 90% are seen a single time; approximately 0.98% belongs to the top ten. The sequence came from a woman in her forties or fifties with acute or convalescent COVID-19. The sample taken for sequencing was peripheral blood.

CDR3 bases: TGCGCCAGCAGTGGAGGAGCGGGGGGGTACTACGAGCAGTACTTC. It is translated as CASSGGAGGYYEQYF. This chain joins TRBV10-1 and TRBJ2-7; 10 nucleotides align to TRBD2. This CDR3 has 15 amino acids. V shed 4 bases and J 3 bases; nucleotides not matched to a gene: 6. Germline V gene sequence: CDR1 WNHNN, CDR2 SYGVQD (reference sequence).